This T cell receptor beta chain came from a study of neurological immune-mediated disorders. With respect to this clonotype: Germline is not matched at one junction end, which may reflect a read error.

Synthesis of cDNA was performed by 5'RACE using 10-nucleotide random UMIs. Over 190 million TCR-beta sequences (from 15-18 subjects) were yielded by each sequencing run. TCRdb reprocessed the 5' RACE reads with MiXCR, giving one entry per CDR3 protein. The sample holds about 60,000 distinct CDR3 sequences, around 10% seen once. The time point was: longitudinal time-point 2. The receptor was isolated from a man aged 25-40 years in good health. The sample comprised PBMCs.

The CDR3 region has the DNA TGCCGTGCCCGAAAGGGGACTAGCGGGGTGGGTGAGCAGTTCTTC. Its translation: CRARKGTSGVGEQFF. The chain is built from TRBV20-1 and TRBJ2-1, with TRBD2 identical over 13 bases. The CDR3 covers 15 residues. Germline CDR1 reads DFQATT; CDR2 reads SNEGSKA (reference sequence).